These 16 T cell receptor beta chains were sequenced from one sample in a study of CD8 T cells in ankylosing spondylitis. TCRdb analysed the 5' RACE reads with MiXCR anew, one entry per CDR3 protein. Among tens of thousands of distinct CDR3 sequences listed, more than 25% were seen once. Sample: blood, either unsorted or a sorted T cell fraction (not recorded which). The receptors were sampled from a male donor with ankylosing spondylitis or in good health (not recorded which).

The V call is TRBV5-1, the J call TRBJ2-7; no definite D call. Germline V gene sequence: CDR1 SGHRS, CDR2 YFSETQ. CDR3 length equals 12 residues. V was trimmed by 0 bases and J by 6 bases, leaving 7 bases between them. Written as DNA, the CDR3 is TGCGCCAGCAGCTTGGAGGGCGGCGAGCAGTACTTC. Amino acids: CASSLEGGEQYF.

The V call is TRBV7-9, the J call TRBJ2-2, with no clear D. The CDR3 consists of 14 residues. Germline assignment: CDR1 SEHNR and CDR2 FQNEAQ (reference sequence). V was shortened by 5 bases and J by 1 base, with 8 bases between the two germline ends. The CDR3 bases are TGTGCCAGCAGCGTCCGCGGGAACACCGGGGAGCTGTTTTTT. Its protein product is CASSVRGNTGELFF.

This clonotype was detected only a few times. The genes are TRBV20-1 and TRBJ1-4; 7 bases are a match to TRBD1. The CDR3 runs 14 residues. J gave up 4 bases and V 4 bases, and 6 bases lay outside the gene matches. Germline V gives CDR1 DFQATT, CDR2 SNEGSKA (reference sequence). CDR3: CSAIRQGFNEKLFF. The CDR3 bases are TGCAGTGCTATTCGACAGGGATTTAATGAAAAACTGTTTTTT.

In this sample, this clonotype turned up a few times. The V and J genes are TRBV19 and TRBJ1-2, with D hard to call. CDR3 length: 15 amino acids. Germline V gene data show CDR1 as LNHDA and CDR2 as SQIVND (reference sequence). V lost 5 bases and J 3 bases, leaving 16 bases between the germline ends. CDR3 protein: CASSSQWGKDYGYTF. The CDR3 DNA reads TGTGCCAGTAGTTCCCAGTGGGGTAAGGACTATGGCTACACCTTC.

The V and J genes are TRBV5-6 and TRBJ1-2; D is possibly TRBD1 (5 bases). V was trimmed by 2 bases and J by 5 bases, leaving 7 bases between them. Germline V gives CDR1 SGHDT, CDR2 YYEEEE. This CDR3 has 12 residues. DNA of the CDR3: TGTGCCAGCAGCTTAAGGGGTTATGGCTACACCTTC. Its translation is CASSLRGYGYTF.

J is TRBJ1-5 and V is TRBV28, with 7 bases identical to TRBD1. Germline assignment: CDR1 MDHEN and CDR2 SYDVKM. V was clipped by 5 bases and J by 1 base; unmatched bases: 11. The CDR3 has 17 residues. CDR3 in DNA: TGTGCCAGCAGTCCGCATCGAGGGGGCTGGAGCAATCAGCCCCAGCATTTT. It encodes CASSPHRGGWSNQPQHF.

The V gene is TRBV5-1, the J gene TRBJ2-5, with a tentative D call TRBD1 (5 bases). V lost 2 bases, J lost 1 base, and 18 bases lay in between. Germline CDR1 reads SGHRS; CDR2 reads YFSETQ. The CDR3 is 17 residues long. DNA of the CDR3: TGCGCCAGCAGCTTAGGGTGGACGGACAACCTCCAAGAGACCCAGTACTTC. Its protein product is CASSLGWTDNLQETQYF.

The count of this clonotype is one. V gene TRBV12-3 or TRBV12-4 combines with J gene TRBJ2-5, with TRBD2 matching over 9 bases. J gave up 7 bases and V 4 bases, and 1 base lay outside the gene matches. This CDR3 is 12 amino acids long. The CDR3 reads CASSSGLATQYF. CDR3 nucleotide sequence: TGTGCCAGCAGTTCGGGACTAGCGACCCAGTACTTC.

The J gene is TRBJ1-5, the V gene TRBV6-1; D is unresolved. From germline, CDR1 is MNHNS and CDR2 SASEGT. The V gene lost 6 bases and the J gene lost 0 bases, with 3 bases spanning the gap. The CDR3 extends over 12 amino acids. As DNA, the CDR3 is TGTGCCAGCAGCGATAGCAATCAGCCCCAGCATTTT. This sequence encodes CASSDSNQPQHF.

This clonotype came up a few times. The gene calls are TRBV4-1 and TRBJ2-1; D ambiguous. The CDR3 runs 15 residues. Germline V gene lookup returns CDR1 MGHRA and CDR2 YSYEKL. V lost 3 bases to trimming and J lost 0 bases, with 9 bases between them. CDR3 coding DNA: TGCGCCAGCAGCCACAAGGAGAGCTCCTACAATGAGCAGTTCTTC. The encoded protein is CASSHKESSYNEQFF.

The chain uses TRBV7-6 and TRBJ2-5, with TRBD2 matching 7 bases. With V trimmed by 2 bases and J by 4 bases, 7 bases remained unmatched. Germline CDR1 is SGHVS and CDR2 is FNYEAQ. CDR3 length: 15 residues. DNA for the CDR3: TGTGCCAGCAGCTTATTCGGCGGGAGTCGAGAGACCCAGTACTTC. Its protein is CASSLFGGSRETQYF.

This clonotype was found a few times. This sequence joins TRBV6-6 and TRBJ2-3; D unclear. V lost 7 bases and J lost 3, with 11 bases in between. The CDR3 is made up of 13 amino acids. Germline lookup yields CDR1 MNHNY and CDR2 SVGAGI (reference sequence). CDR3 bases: TGTGCCAGCATCCAGGATTTTACAGATACGCAGTATTTT. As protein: CASIQDFTDTQYF.

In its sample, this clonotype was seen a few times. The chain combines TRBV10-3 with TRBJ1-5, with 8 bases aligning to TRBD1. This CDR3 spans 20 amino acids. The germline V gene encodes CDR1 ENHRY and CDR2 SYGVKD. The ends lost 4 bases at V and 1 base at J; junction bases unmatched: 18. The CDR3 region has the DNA TGTGCCATCAGTGGTGACTCGGACAGGGCCTTACCCCCGAGCAATCAGCCCCAGCATTTT. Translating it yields CAISGDSDRALPPSNQPQHF.

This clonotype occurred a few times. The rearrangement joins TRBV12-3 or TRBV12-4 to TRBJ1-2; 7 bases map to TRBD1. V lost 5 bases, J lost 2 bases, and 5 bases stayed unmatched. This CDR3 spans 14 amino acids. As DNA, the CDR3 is TGTGCCAGCAGTCTAAGGACAGGCAACTATGGCTACACCTTC. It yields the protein CASSLRTGNYGYTF.

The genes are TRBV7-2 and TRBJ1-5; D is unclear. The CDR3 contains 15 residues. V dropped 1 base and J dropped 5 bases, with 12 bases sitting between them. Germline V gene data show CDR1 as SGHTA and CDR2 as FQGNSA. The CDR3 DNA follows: TGTGCCAGCAGCTTAGTGGCGGGGAAGGATCAGCCCCAGCATTTT. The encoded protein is CASSLVAGKDQPQHF.

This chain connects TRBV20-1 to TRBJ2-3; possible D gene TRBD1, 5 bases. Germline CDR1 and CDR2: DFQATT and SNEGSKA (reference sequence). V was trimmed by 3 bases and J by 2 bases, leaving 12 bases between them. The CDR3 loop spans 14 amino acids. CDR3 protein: CSASNRKPTDTQYF. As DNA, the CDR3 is TGCAGTGCTAGCAACAGGAAACCCACAGATACGCAGTATTTT.